Below, 18 T cell receptor beta chains from the same sample are listed, as sequenced in a study of identical twins. TCRdb reprocessed the 5' RACE reads with MiXCR, giving one entry per CDR3 protein. Seen here are over 200,000 distinct CDR3 sequences, 9.4% observed once, and the top ten hold just over 5%. The material sequenced was memory (CD45RO+) T cells sorted from blood. Source of these receptors: a woman between 18 and 30 years old in good health.

In its sample, this clonotype was seen many times. This chain uses TRBV18 with TRBJ1-4; D is undetermined. The CDR3 has 14 amino acids. Germline lookup yields CDR1 KGHSH and CDR2 LQKENI. Trimming left V 3 bases short and J 4 bases short, with 9 bases between. CDR3 protein: CASSPQGINEKLFF. CDR3 DNA sequence: TGTGCCAGCTCACCGCAAGGGATTAATGAAAAACTGTTTTTT.

The chain couples TRBV5-1 to TRBJ2-7; 7 bases map to TRBD1. With 7 bases clipped from V and 5 bases from J, the junction kept 12 bases outside the gene matches. This CDR3 is built from 14 residues. From germline, CDR1 is SGHRS and CDR2 YFSETQ. DNA for the CDR3: TGCGCCAGCCGTCCCGGGACAGCTGCGGACGAGCAGTACTTC. Amino acids: CASRPGTAADEQYF.

The chain links TRBV5-1 to TRBJ2-1; 11 bases match TRBD1. The germline gives CDR1 SGHRS, CDR2 YFSETQ. This CDR3 region has 16 residues. V was clipped by 4 bases and J by 12 bases; unmatched bases: 15. The CDR3 sequence is CASSHGQGATLGGQFF. CDR3 DNA: TGCGCCAGCAGCCACGGACAGGGGGCTACCCTCGGGGGGCAGTTCTTC.

The genes are TRBV7-2 and TRBJ2-7, with D possibly TRBD1 on 6 matching bases. This CDR3 contains 15 residues. The germline V gene has CDR1 SGHTA and CDR2 FQGNSA. V lost 5 bases, J lost 7 bases, and 21 bases lay in between. Here the CDR3 DNA reads TGTGCCAGCAGCGGGGGCCCCCAGTGGTCGGAAGAGCAGTACTTC. It translates to CASSGGPQWSEEQYF.

This clonotype occurred a few times. V is TRBV6-1 and J is TRBJ1-2; no clear D gene. This CDR3 has 15 amino acids. The germline V and J ends were trimmed by 5 bases and 2 bases, with 15 bases remaining between them. CDR1 is MNHNS and CDR2 is SASEGT in the germline V gene. For the CDR3, the DNA is TGTGCCAGCAGTAATGCGAGGACGCTCAACTATGGCTACACCTTC. Protein product: CASSNARTLNYGYTF.

Ten or more counts support this clonotype. The chain links TRBV15 to TRBJ2-7, with D unresolved. This CDR3 is built from 17 residues. From germline, CDR1 is LNHNV and CDR2 YYDKDF (reference sequence). Trimming took 0 bases from V and 4 from J, leaving 19 bases between them. CDR3 DNA: TGTGCCACCAGCAGAGAAGGTTTGGGCGGTTCCCCTTACGAGCAGTACTTC. Protein sequence: CATSREGLGGSPYEQYF.

This clonotype was picked up a small number of times. The J gene is TRBJ2-5, the V gene TRBV9; D remains ambiguous. This CDR3 contains 14 residues. CDR1 and CDR2 (germline): SGDLS, YYNGEE. V lost 2 bases, J lost 8 bases, and 16 bases lay in between. The CDR3 DNA reads TGTGCCAGCAGCGTCCTCTCCTTGCCGGAAACCCAGTACTTC. Amino acid sequence: CASSVLSLPETQYF.

The chain carries TRBV20-1 and TRBJ2-7; TRBD2 matches 9 bases. The germline V gene has CDR1 DFQATT and CDR2 SNEGSKA (reference sequence). The CDR3 loop spans 14 amino acids. Unmatched junction bases numbered 7, after V lost 4 bases and J lost 3 bases. DNA of the CDR3: TGCAGTGCTATCAATAGCGGGAGTATCTACGAGCAGTACTTC. It is translated as CSAINSGSIYEQYF.

This chain connects TRBV7-2 to TRBJ2-7; TRBD2 aligns across 9 bases. CDR3 size: 16 residues. Germline CDR1 SGHTA, CDR2 FQGNSA. With 2 bases clipped from V and 4 bases from J, the junction kept 9 bases outside the gene matches. The chain's CDR3 is CASSLRPLAGQYEQYF. As DNA, the CDR3 is TGTGCCAGCAGCTTACGGCCGCTAGCGGGACAATACGAGCAGTACTTC.

The genes are TRBV6-1 and TRBJ2-7, with TRBD1 matching 7 bases. Unmatched junction bases numbered 5, after V lost 5 bases and J lost 4 bases. Germline loops: CDR1 MNHNS, CDR2 SASEGT. The CDR3 runs to 13 residues. The CDR3 nucleotides read TGTGCCAGCAGTCTCCGACAGGGTTACGAGCAGTACTTC. It encodes CASSLRQGYEQYF.

There are many counts of this clonotype. The chain combines TRBV5-6 with TRBJ2-7; D is perhaps TRBD1 (5 bases). Germline V lookup: CDR1 SGHDT, CDR2 YYEEEE. The length of the CDR3 is 15 residues. Deletions cut 0 bases from V and 2 bases from J, with 12 bases between. CDR3 sequence reads: CASSLAGQGTYEQYF. CDR3 in DNA: TGTGCCAGCAGCTTGGCCGGACAAGGGACCTACGAGCAGTACTTC.

In this sample, this clonotype turned up many times. J is TRBJ2-6 and V is TRBV6-5; D remains ambiguous. The V gene lost 1 base and the J gene lost 4 bases, with 8 bases spanning the gap. The CDR3 spans 15 residues. Per the germline V gene, CDR1 is MNHEY and CDR2 is SVGAGI. CDR3 protein: CASSYLSFGANVLTF. As DNA, the CDR3 is TGTGCCAGCAGTTACTTGTCCTTCGGGGCCAACGTCCTGACTTTC.

The chain is built from TRBV20-1 and TRBJ2-7; 13 bases are a match to TRBD2. Germline V CDR1 and CDR2: DFQATT, SNEGSKA (reference sequence). Trimming removed 5 bases from V and 7 bases from J; junction bases left unmatched: 5. The CDR3 is 13 residues long. The CDR3 sequence: CSAGGLAGSEQYF. CDR3 DNA: TGCAGTGCTGGGGGACTAGCGGGGAGTGAGCAGTACTTC.

The chain couples TRBV5-1 to TRBJ2-3; 10 bases align to TRBD2. This CDR3 region has 16 residues. CDR1 is SGHRS, CDR2 YFSETQ, per germline. The V gene end was trimmed by 0 bases and the J gene end by 6 bases; junction bases not matched to a gene: 7. CDR3 protein: CASSLASGSLGDTQYF. The DNA of the CDR3 is TGCGCCAGCAGCTTGGCTAGCGGGAGTCTCGGGGATACGCAGTATTTT.

Ten or more counts support this clonotype. The chain recombines TRBV7-9 with TRBJ2-6; D call uncertain. Per the germline V gene, CDR1 is SEHNR and CDR2 is FQNEAQ (reference sequence). Between the trimmed V and J ends, which lost 6 bases and 1 base, there was a span of 10 bases. This CDR3 comprises 15 residues. The CDR3 bases are TGTGCCAGCAGTCGACACATATCTGGGGCCAACGTCCTGACTTTC. The encoded protein is CASSRHISGANVLTF.

This rearrangement joins TRBV12-3 or TRBV12-4 to TRBJ1-1, with D uncertain. V was cut by 3 bases and J by 2 bases, with 4 bases left in between. The CDR3 contains 12 residues. Here the CDR3 DNA reads TGTGCCAGCAGTTTCCGAAACACTGAAGCTTTCTTT. It encodes CASSFRNTEAFF.

V gene TRBV7-2 combines with J gene TRBJ2-3; D ambiguous. The CDR3 is 15 residues long. Trimming pared 3 bases from V and 5 bases from J, leaving 15 bases between. Germline loops: CDR1 SGHTA, CDR2 FQGNSA. The CDR3 DNA is TGTGCCAGCAGCTTTCGGCGAGAACCATTAGATACGCAGTATTTT. This gives the protein CASSFRREPLDTQYF.

As for this clonotype: A read error may produce the germline difference seen at one junction end. The rearrangement uses TRBV29-1 and TRBJ2-1; D is uncertain. Germline CDR1 reads SQVTM; CDR2 reads ANQGSEA. This CDR3 is 13 amino acids long. The CDR3 DNA reads TGCAGTCTCCGGGTAGGGCCCTACAATGAGCGGTTCTTC. Translated, it gives CSLRVGPYNERFF.